This T cell receptor (beta chain) was captured in a study of vaccination effects on CD4 cells after COVID-19. The V end lost 10 bases, the J end lost 4 bases, and 22 bases lay between the germline ends. The CDR3 runs to 16 residues. Germline CDR1 reads ENHRY; CDR2 reads SYGVKD. Antigen-specific CD4+ T cells were first expanded with viral peptide pools by the ViraFEST assay and only then sequenced. Culture proceeded for more than nine days, and CD4+ T cells were then isolated. Having tested negative for nucleocapsid antibodies, the vaccine recipients showed no prior SARS-CoV-2 infection. Under 2.5 million PBMC were placed in each well, which was supplemented with 10 IU/ml IL-2 and roughly 9 ug/ml peptides. A half-volume exchange with IL-2 medium occurred on days 3 and 7. Some clones are missing from TCRdb's copy, which holds only in-frame ones; the method was immunoSEQ multiplex PCR. The profile covers roughly 52,000 clones, with 55% to 75% appearing a single time and around 17% taken by the ten largest.

As regards this clone: Antigen: not known.

The receptor comes from a human donor who received a COVID-19 vaccine. V gene TRBV10-3 combines with J gene TRBJ2-2; no reliable D call. The sequenced sample was CD4+ T cells from PBMCs cultured with SARS-CoV-2 spike peptides, obtained before COVID-19 vaccination. In DNA form, the CDR3 reads TGTGCCACCCTCATCTCGGCTAGTTTGGGCACCGGGGAGCTGTTTTTT. Translated, it gives CATLISASLGTGELFF.